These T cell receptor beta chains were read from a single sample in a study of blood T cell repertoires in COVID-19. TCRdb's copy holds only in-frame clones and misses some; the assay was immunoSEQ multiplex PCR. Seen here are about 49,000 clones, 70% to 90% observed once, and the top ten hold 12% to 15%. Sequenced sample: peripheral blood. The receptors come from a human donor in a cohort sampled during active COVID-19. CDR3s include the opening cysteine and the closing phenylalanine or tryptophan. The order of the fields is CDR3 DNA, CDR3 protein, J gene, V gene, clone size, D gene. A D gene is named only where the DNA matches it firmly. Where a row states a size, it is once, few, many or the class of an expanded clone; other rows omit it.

CDR3 DNA: TGTGCCTGGAGCGAGGGAGGGAACACTGAAGCTTTCTTT
CDR3 protein: CAWSEGGNTEAFF
J gene: TRBJ1-1
V gene: TRBV30
clone size: NA
D gene: NA

CDR3 DNA: TGCGCCAGCAGCCATCGGAGCGGGTCCGGGGACACCATATATTTT
CDR3 protein: CASSHRSGSGDTIYF
J gene: TRBJ1-3
V gene: TRBV4-1
clone size: once
D gene: NA

CDR3 DNA: TGTGCCAGCAGACCAGGGTTCACCGGGGAGCTGTTTTTT
CDR3 protein: CASRPGFTGELFF
J gene: TRBJ2-2
V gene: TRBV3-1/TRBV3-2
clone size: NA
D gene: NA

CDR3 DNA: TGTGCCAGCAGTTACAGCAAGAACACTGAAGCTTTCTTT
CDR3 protein: CASSYSKNTEAFF
J gene: TRBJ1-1
V gene: TRBV6-5
clone size: NA
D gene: NA

CDR3 DNA: TGTGCCAGCTCACTCAACCACGGGACTAGCGGGAGATTCGTCGAGCAGTACTTC
CDR3 protein: CASSLNHGTSGRFVEQYF
J gene: TRBJ2-7
V gene: TRBV18
clone size: few
D gene: TRBD2

CDR3 DNA: TGTGCCAGCAGGAGACTCATCCCCGGGGAGCTGTTTTTT
CDR3 protein: CASRRLIPGELFF
J gene: TRBJ2-2
V gene: TRBV6-5
clone size: once
D gene: NA

CDR3 DNA: TGTGCCAGCAGCGTAGCCGGGGAAGGAGATACGCAGTATTTT
CDR3 protein: CASSVAGEGDTQYF
J gene: TRBJ2-3
V gene: TRBV9
clone size: NA
D gene: NA

CDR3 DNA: TGCGCCAGCAGCCCGGGACAGACCGAAGCTTTCTTT
CDR3 protein: CASSPGQTEAFF
J gene: TRBJ1-1
V gene: TRBV5-1
clone size: once
D gene: TRBD1

CDR3 DNA: TGTGCCAGCAATGGACAGGGGGTGGGGACTGAAGCTTTCTTT
CDR3 protein: CASNGQGVGTEAFF
J gene: TRBJ1-1
V gene: TRBV28
clone size: NA
D gene: TRBD1

CDR3 DNA: TGTGCCACCAGCAGACTAACGCAGGGGGCCGGGGCCAACGTCCTGACTTTC
CDR3 protein: CATSRLTQGAGANVLTF
J gene: TRBJ2-6
V gene: TRBV15
clone size: NA
D gene: TRBD1

CDR3 DNA: TGTGCCAGCAGTCCGGGACTAGCGGGAGCTTACGAGCAGTACTTC
CDR3 protein: CASSPGLAGAYEQYF
J gene: TRBJ2-7
V gene: TRBV27
clone size: NA
D gene: TRBD2

CDR3 DNA: TGTGCCAGCAGTCCCCGGCAGGGCTATGAGCAGTTCTTC
CDR3 protein: CASSPRQGYEQFF
J gene: TRBJ2-1
V gene: TRBV2
clone size: NA
D gene: NA

CDR3 DNA: TGTGCCAGCAGCTTATTATCGGGTGTTCGGGATGAGCAGTTCTTC
CDR3 protein: CASSLLSGVRDEQFF
J gene: TRBJ2-1
V gene: TRBV7-8
clone size: NA
D gene: NA

CDR3 DNA: TGTGCCACCAGTGATCTCCAGGGGCCTAACACCGGGGAGCTGTTTTTT
CDR3 protein: CATSDLQGPNTGELFF
J gene: TRBJ2-2
V gene: TRBV24-1
clone size: NA
D gene: NA

CDR3 DNA: TGTGCCAGCAGCGACAGGGCTAATTCACCCCTCCACTTT
CDR3 protein: CASSDRANSPLHF
J gene: TRBJ1-6
V gene: TRBV9
clone size: NA
D gene: NA

CDR3 DNA: TGTGCCAGCAGCTTGGGGACAGTCACTGAAGCTTTCTTT
CDR3 protein: CASSLGTVTEAFF
J gene: TRBJ1-1
V gene: TRBV5-6
clone size: once
D gene: NA

CDR3 DNA: TGTGCCAGCGGGTCTCAGGGAGGGGGTCAGCCCCAGCATTTT
CDR3 protein: CASGSQGGGQPQHF
J gene: TRBJ1-5
V gene: TRBV2
clone size: NA
D gene: NA

CDR3 DNA: TGTGCCAGCTCACCGAGGGGGGGGAGCCAGGGGAGCAATCAGCCCCAGCATTTT
CDR3 protein: CASSPRGGSQGSNQPQHF
J gene: TRBJ1-5
V gene: TRBV18
clone size: NA
D gene: NA